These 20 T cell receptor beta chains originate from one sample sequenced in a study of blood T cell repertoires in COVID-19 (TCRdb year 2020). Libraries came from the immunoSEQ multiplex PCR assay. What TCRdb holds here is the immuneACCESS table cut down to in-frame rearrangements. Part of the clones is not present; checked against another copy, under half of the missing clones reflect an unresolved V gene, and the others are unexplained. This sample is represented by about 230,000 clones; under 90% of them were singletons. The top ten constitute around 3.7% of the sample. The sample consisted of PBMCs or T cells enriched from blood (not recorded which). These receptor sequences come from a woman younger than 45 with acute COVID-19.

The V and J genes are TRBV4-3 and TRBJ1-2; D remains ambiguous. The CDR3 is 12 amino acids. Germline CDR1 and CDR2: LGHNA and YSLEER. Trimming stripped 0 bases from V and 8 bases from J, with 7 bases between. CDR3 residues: CASSQDGVGYTF. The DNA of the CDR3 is TGCGCCAGCAGCCAAGACGGAGTGGGCTACACCTTC.

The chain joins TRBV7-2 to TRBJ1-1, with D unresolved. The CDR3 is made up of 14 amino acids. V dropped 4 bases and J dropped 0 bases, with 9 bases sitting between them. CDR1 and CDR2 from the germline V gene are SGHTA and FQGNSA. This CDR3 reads CASSWARLNTEAFF. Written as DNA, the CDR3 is TGTGCCAGCAGCTGGGCCAGACTGAACACTGAAGCTTTCTTT.

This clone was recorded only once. CDR3 loop: CASSWDRESYNSPLHF. The CDR3 coding sequence is TGTGCCAGTAGCTGGGACAGGGAATCCTATAATTCACCCCTCCACTTT. The V gene is TRBV19, the J gene TRBJ1-6, with 9 bases identical to TRBD1. Germline assignment: CDR1 LNHDA and CDR2 SQIVND (reference sequence). J gave up 1 base and V 6 bases, and 4 bases lay outside the gene matches. The CDR3 covers 16 residues. Full variable domain (outside the CDR3, taken from reference TRBV19 and TRBJ1-6): DGGITQSPKYLFRKEGQNVTLSCEQNLNHDAMYWYRQDPGQGLRLIYYSQIVNDFQKGDIAEGYSVSREKKESFPLTVTSAQKNPTAFYLCASSWDRESYNSPLHFGNGTRLTVT.

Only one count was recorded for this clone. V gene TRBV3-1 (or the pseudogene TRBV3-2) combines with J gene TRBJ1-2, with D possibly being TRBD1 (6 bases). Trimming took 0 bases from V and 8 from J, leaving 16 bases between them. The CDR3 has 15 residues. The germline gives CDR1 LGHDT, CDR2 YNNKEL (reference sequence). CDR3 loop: CASSQEGRGKLGYTF. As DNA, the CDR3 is TGTGCCAGCAGCCAAGAGGGCAGGGGAAAACTAGGCTACACCTTC.

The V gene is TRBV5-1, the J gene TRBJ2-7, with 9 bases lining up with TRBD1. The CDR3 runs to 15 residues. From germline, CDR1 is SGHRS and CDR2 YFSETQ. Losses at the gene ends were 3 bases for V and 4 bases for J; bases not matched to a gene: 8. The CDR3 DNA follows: TGCGCCAGCAGCTCCGGGACAGGGAGACAGTACGAGCAGTACTTC. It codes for CASSSGTGRQYEQYF.

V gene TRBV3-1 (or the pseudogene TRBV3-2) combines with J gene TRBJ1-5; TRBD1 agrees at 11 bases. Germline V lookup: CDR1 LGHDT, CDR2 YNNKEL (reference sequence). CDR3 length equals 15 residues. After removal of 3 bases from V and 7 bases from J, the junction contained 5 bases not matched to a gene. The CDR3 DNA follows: TGTGCCAGCAGCCAGACCGGGACAGGGGGACAGCCCCAGCATTTT. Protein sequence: CASSQTGTGGQPQHF.

The CDR3 coding sequence is TGCGCCAGCAGAGACAGGGGGCGGACCTATAATTCACCCCTCCACTTT. Protein: CASRDRGRTYNSPLHF. V is TRBV23-1 and J is TRBJ1-6; 10 bases line up with TRBD1. TRBV23-1 is an ORF, with its function uncertain. The CDR3 loop spans 16 amino acids. Unmatched junction bases numbered 4, after V lost 6 bases and J lost 2 bases.

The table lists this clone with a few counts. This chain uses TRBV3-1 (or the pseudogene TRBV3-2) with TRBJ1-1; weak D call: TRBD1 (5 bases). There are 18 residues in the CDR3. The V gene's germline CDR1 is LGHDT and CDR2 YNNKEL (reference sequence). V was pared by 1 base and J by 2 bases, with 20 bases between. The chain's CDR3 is CASSQVGFFGHTNTEAFF. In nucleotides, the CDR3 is TGTGCCAGCAGCCAAGTGGGTTTTTTCGGACACACCAACACTGAAGCTTTCTTT.

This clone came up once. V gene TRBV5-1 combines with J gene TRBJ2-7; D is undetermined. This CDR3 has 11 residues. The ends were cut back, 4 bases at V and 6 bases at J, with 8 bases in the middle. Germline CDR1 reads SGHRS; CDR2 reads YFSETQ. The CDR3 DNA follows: TGCGCCAGCAGCCAAACCGGCGAGCAGTACTTC. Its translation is CASSQTGEQYF.

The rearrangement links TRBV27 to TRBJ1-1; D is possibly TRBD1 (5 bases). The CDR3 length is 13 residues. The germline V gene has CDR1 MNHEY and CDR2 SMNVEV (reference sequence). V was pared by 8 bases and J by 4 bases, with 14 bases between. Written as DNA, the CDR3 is TGTGCCAGCGGGCAGGGTACGACCACTGAAGCTTTCTTT. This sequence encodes CASGQGTTTEAFF.

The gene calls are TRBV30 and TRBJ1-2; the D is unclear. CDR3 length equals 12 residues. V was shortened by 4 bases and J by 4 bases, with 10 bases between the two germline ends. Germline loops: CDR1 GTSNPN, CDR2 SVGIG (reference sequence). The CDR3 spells CAWKSQIYGYTF. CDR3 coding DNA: TGTGCCTGGAAGTCACAGATCTATGGCTACACCTTC.

CDR3 DNA sequence: TGTGCCAGCAGCTTAGATCCCAGGGGCCGACAGCCCCAGCATTTT. Translating gives CASSLDPRGRQPQHF. The chain has TRBV11-2 and TRBJ1-5; TRBD1 might be the D (6 bases). There are 15 residues in the CDR3. Germline loops: CDR1 SGHAT, CDR2 FQNNGV. Trimming pared 0 bases from V and 7 bases from J, leaving 13 bases between. Combining the CDR3 with reference TRBV11-2 and TRBJ1-5 gives the whole variable domain EAGVAQSPRYKIIEKRQSVAFWCNPISGHATLYWYQQILGQGPKLLIQFQNNGVVDDSQLPKDRFSAERLKGVDSTLKIQPAKLEDSAVYLCASSLDPRGRQPQHFGDGTRLSIL.

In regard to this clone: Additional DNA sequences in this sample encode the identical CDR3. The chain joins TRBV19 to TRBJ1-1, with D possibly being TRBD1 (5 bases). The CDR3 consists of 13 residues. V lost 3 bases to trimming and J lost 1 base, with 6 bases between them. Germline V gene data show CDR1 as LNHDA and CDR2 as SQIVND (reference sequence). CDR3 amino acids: CASSIRGNTEAFF. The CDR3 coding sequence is TGTGCCAGTAGTATTAGGGGGAACACTGAAGCTTTCTTT.

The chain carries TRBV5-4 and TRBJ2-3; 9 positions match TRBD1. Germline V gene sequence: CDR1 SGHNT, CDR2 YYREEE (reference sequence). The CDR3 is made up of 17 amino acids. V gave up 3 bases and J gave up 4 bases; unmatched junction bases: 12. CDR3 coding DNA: TGTGCCAGCAGCTCATCCTACAGGGGGCATGGGGCAGATACGCAGTATTTT. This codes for CASSSSYRGHGADTQYF.

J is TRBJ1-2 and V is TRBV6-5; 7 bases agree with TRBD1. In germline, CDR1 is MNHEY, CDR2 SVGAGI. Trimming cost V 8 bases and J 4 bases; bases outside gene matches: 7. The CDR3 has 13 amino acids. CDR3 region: CASRNRGGYGYTF. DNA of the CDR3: TGTGCCAGCCGTAACAGGGGTGGCTATGGCTACACCTTC.

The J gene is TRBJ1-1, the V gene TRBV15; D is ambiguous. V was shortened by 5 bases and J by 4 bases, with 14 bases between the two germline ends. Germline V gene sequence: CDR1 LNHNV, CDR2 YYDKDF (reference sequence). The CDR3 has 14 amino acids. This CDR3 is CATSSYSGATEAFF. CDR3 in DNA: TGTGCCACCAGCTCTTACTCGGGAGCCACTGAAGCTTTCTTT.

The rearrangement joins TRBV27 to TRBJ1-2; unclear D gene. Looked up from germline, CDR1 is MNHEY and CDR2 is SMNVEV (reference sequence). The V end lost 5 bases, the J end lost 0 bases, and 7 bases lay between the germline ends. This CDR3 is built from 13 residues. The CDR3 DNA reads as TGTGCCAGCAGTCCCCAGTCTAACTATGGCTACACCTTC. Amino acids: CASSPQSNYGYTF.

The CDR3 reads CASSHSGTNYGYTF. DNA for the CDR3: TGTGCCAGCAGCCATTCCGGGACAAACTATGGCTACACCTTC. The V gene is TRBV7-2, the J gene TRBJ1-2; D may be TRBD1 (6 bases). V was pared by 5 bases and J by 2 bases, with 12 bases between. Germline V gene sequence: CDR1 SGHTA, CDR2 FQGNSA. The CDR3 extends over 14 amino acids.

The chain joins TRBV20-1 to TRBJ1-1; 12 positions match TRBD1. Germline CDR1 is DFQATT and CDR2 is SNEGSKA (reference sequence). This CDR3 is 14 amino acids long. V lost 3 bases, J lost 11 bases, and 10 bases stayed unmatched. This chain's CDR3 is CSASPPRDRGPAFF. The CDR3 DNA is TGCAGTGCTAGTCCTCCCCGGGACAGGGGGCCGGCTTTCTTT.

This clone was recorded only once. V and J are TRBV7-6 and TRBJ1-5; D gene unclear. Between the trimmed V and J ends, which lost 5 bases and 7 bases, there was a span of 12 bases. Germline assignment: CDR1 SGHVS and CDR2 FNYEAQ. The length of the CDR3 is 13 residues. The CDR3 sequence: CASSPQVGQPQHF. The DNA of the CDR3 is TGTGCCAGCAGCCCGCAGGTTGGGCAGCCCCAGCATTTT. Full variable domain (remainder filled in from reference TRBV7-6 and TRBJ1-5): GAGVSQSPRYKVTKRGQDVALRCDPISGHVSLYWYRQALGQGPEFLTYFNYEAQQDKSGLPNDRFSAERPEGSISTLTIQRTEQRDSAMYRCASSPQVGQPQHFGDGTRLSIL.